The 14 T cell receptor beta chains listed next were all sequenced from one sample in a study of spatial heterogeneity in lung cancer (dated by TCRdb to 2018 to 2020). Library prep was done by 5' RACE. Sequencing relied on a NextSeq 500. Using fastp at Q25 and MiXCR, TCRdb reprocessed the public reads and kept productive beta chains. Rows with one shared CDR3 protein collapse into an entry with the most common genes and DNA. The sample contains 4,000 to 5,000 distinct CDR3 sequences, around 19% of them found a single time. The top ten clonotypes cover 20% to 25% of the sample. The time point label on this specimen signifies: sample taken at primary tumor resection. Whole RNA extracted from tumor and nontumor lung tissue, or from cryopreserved PBMC samples, was used for TCR sequencing without cell sorting. The sample here was normal lung tissue next to the tumor, taken at surgery. Receptors originate from a male donor with early-stage non-small cell lung cancer.

This clonotype was detected once. In a library made to pick up alpha chains, this beta chain is a stray read with a size that means little. The rearrangement links TRBV6-5 to TRBJ2-5; D may be TRBD2 (6 bases). The germline CDR1 and CDR2 sequences are MNHEY and SVGAGI. Between the trimmed V and J ends, which lost 8 bases and 7 bases, there was a span of 14 bases. This CDR3 contains 12 residues. The chain's CDR3 is CASRFVGGTQYF. The CDR3 bases are TGTGCCAGCCGCTTTGTCGGGGGGACCCAGTACTTC.

By sample fraction, this clonotype is medium-sized. The library was designed around alpha chains, so this beta chain is a stray read whose abundance carries little weight. The chain is built from TRBV7-2 and TRBJ2-1; a weak D match, TRBD1 (6 bases). Trimming left V 1 base short and J 3 bases short, with 10 bases between. The germline CDR1 and CDR2 sequences are SGHTA and FQGNSA. This CDR3 is built from 15 residues. CDR3 in DNA: TGTGCCAGCAGCTTAGAGGGGGTCCTCTACAATGAGCAGTTCTTC. It translates to CASSLEGVLYNEQFF.

Remarks on this clonotype: This beta chain was picked up by a library intended for alpha chains and is off target, so its count carries little meaning. V gene TRBV7-3 combines with J gene TRBJ2-2; D is perhaps TRBD2 (5 bases). The CDR3 has 15 amino acids. In germline, CDR1 is SGHTA, CDR2 FQGTGA. Trimming cost V 0 bases and J 6 bases, with 11 bases left between them. CDR3 residues: CASSLTVPSPGELFF. CDR3 bases: TGTGCCAGCAGCTTAACCGTTCCTAGCCCCGGGGAGCTGTTTTTT.

This clonotype is categorized as medium-sized. This beta chain appears as a stray read in a library generated for alpha chains; its size is not informative. This sequence joins TRBV2 and TRBJ2-1, with D uncertain. Germline CDR1 is SNHLY and CDR2 is FYNNEI. There are 13 residues in the CDR3. V was trimmed by 4 bases and J by 9 bases, leaving 13 bases between them. The chain's CDR3 is CASSAPWGTEQFF. DNA for the CDR3: TGTGCCAGCAGTGCACCTTGGGGAACTGAGCAGTTCTTC. The whole variable domain, remainder taken from reference TRBV2 and TRBJ2-1, is EPEVTQTPSHQVTQMGQEVILRCVPISNHLYFYWYRQILGQKVEFLVSFYNNEISEKSEIFDDQFSVERPDGSNFTLKIRSTKLEDSAMYFCASSAPWGTEQFFGPGTRLTVL.

This clonotype was counted many times. Little can be read into the size of this beta chain, an off-target read in a library designed for alpha chains. The rearrangement links TRBV7-9 to TRBJ2-2; 8 bases agree with TRBD1. Germline CDR1 SEHNR, CDR2 FQNEAQ (reference sequence). There are 14 residues in the CDR3. Trimming took 6 bases from V and 4 from J; bases not matched to a gene: 4. DNA for the CDR3: TGTGCCAGCAGGAGGACAGGGACCACCGGGGAGCTGTTTTTT. It specifies CASRRTGTTGELFF.

This clonotype is medium-sized within its sample. Found in a library prepared for alpha chains, this beta chain is an off-target read, and its abundance has little meaning. The chain carries TRBV7-9 and TRBJ2-7; 7 bases align to TRBD1. The CDR3 loop spans 13 amino acids. Trimming removed 2 bases from V and 6 bases from J; junction bases left unmatched: 4. Germline lookup yields CDR1 SEHNR and CDR2 FQNEAQ (reference sequence). CDR3 DNA: TGTGCCAGCAGCTTAACAGGGGACCGCGAGCAGTACTTC. It yields the protein CASSLTGDREQYF.

This clonotype was seen more than once but under ten times. With the library built for alpha chains, this beta chain is off target and its frequency is not meaningful. The chain recombines TRBV10-2 with TRBJ2-7, with TRBD1 matching 7 bases. Germline CDR1 and CDR2: WSHSY and SAAADI. The CDR3 is 16 residues long. V lost 6 bases and J lost 0; bases outside the gene matches: 11. The chain's CDR3 is CASRADRAPSSYEQYF. The DNA of the CDR3 is TGCGCCAGCAGGGCTGACAGGGCCCCGAGCTCCTACGAGCAGTACTTC.

A note on this clonotype: Since the library was made to target alpha chains, this beta chain is a stray read and its abundance is not meaningful. CDR3: CASSLTGEIITYEQYF. The CDR3 DNA sequence: TGTGCCAGCAGTTTAACGGGGGAAATTATTACCTACGAGCAGTACTTC. This chain joins TRBV12-3 or TRBV12-4 and TRBJ2-7; tentatively, D is TRBD2 (6 bases). The CDR3 runs to 16 residues. V dropped 2 bases and J dropped 2 bases, with 16 bases sitting between them.

With respect to this clonotype: This beta chain slipped into a library made for alpha chains as a stray read, so its size is not meaningful. The J gene is TRBJ1-2, the V gene TRBV29-1; no clear D gene. This CDR3 has 11 residues. V was cut by 4 bases and J by 0 bases, with 3 bases left in between. Germline-derived CDR1 and CDR2 are SQVTM and ANQGSEA. The CDR3 protein is CSVVANYGYTF. The DNA for the CDR3 is TGCAGCGTTGTAGCTAACTATGGCTACACCTTC.

This clonotype was seen at least ten times. This beta chain is a stray read from a library made for alpha chains; its abundance is not meaningful. This chain connects TRBV7-8 to TRBJ2-5; D is ambiguous. The CDR3 extends over 15 amino acids. In germline, CDR1 is SGHVS, CDR2 FQNEAQ. V lost 0 bases and J 3 bases, leaving 11 bases between the germline ends. The CDR3 bases are TGTGCCAGCAGCTTAGCCGGTGGGTTCGAAGAGACCCAGTACTTC. Translated, it gives CASSLAGGFEETQYF.

There are many counts of this clonotype. This beta chain came through as a stray read in a library set up for alpha chains, and its size says little. The chain joins TRBV7-6 to TRBJ2-5; the match to TRBD1 covers 7 bases. The germline V gene has CDR1 SGHVS and CDR2 FNYEAQ. The CDR3 runs 14 residues. After removal of 2 bases from V and 2 bases from J, the junction contained 2 bases not matched to a gene. In nucleotides, the CDR3 is TGTGCCAGCAGCTTAAGGGGGCGGCAAGAGACCCAGTACTTC. It codes for CASSLRGRQETQYF. Combining the CDR3 with reference TRBV7-6 and TRBJ2-5 gives the whole variable domain GAGVSQSPRYKVTKRGQDVALRCDPISGHVSLYWYRQALGQGPEFLTYFNYEAQQDKSGLPNDRFSAERPEGSISTLTIQRTEQRDSAMYRCASSLRGRQETQYFGPGTRLLVL.

This clonotype was detected only a few times. This beta chain is a stray sequence in a library constructed for alpha chains; its clone size is not meaningful. This chain connects TRBV15 to TRBJ2-5; TRBD1 agrees at 7 bases. This CDR3 comprises 19 residues. CDR1 LNHNV and CDR2 YYDKDF come from the germline V gene (reference sequence). J was trimmed by 0 bases and V by 0 bases; bases with no gene match: 13. The CDR3: CATSRDKGATGRDQETQYF. In nucleotides, the CDR3 is TGTGCCACCAGCAGAGATAAGGGGGCGACGGGACGGGACCAAGAGACCCAGTACTTC.

This clonotype is judged medium-sized. As an off-target read in a library built for alpha chains, this beta chain has a frequency of little significance. The CDR3 region is CSAPFPDTQYF. As DNA, the CDR3 is TGCAGTGCTCCCTTCCCAGATACGCAGTATTTT. The rearrangement links TRBV20-1 to TRBJ2-3; D uncertain. The CDR3 consists of 11 residues. Trimming removed 5 bases from V and 4 bases from J, with 7 bases in between. From germline, CDR1 is DFQATT and CDR2 SNEGSKA (reference sequence).

There are a few counts of this clonotype. Little can be read into the size of this beta chain, an off-target read in a library designed for alpha chains. This chain connects TRBV5-4 to TRBJ1-2; D might be TRBD1 (5 bases). Germline-derived CDR1 and CDR2 are SGHNT and YYREEE (reference sequence). The CDR3 consists of 14 residues. With 4 bases removed from V and 3 bases from J, the gap between germline ends came to 13 bases. The CDR3 loop is CASSVTAGDYGYTF. The DNA for the CDR3 is TGTGCCAGCAGCGTGACAGCGGGCGACTATGGCTACACCTTC.